These T cell receptor beta chains were read from a single sample in a study of T cell repertoires in cytomegalovirus infection. MiXCR, applied by TCRdb to the reads, yields one record per CDR3 protein. The table lists about 530,000 distinct CDR3 sequences, about a quarter of them singletons. Material: PBMCs. The source of these receptors is a human donor in good health (CMV status not recorded). Some clones in this sample may be carry-over from other donors' samples. CDR3s include the opening cysteine and the closing phenylalanine or tryptophan. Fields, in order: J gene, CDR3 length, V gene, D gene, clone size, CDR3 protein, CDR3 DNA. D genes are given only for firm matches. The size of a clone is reported for some rows only, either as once, few or many, or as a class for expanded clones.

TRBJ2-1	15	TRBV20-1	.	once	CSASKGGGIYNEQFF	TGCAGTGCAAGTAAAGGGGGAGGGATCTACAATGAGCAGTTCTTC
TRBJ2-3	14	TRBV19	.	few	CASSTGLTTDTQYF	TGTGCCAGTAGTACTGGACTCACCACAGATACGCAGTATTTT
TRBJ2-2	16	TRBV5-4	TRBD2	.	CASRPATSGYTGELFF	TGTGCCAGCAGACCGGCGACTAGCGGCTACACCGGGGAGCTGTTTTTT
TRBJ2-4	17	TRBV7-2	TRBD2	.	CASSFPGLANAKNIQYF	TGTGCCAGCAGCTTCCCGGGACTAGCGAACGCCAAAAACATTCAGTACTTC
TRBJ1-5	15	TRBV7-2	.	few	CASSPGTRSNQPQHF	TGTGCCAGCAGCCCAGGGACACGTAGCAATCAGCCCCAGCATTTT
TRBJ2-1	13	TRBV7-2	TRBD2	few	CASSSTSGPEQFF	TGTGCCAGCAGCTCGACTAGCGGCCCTGAGCAGTTCTTC
TRBJ2-1	16	TRBV29-1	.	.	CSVEGPPHYYYNEQFF	TGCAGCGTTGAAGGCCCACCCCACTACTACTACAATGAGCAGTTCTTC
TRBJ1-4	15	TRBV6-2/TRBV6-3	.	many	CASSPPGRRNEKLFF	TGTGCCAGCAGTCCCCCGGGACGGAGGAATGAAAAACTGTTTTTT
TRBJ2-3	16	TRBV10-3	TRBD2	few	CAISTLRLAGADTQYF	TGTGCCATCAGTACTTTGCGACTAGCGGGAGCCGATACGCAGTATTTT
TRBJ2-1	15	TRBV7-2	TRBD1	few	CASSLSYRGPGDQFF	TGTGCCAGCAGCTTATCGTACAGGGGGCCGGGGGATCAGTTCTTC
TRBJ1-2	14	TRBV12-3/TRBV12-4	.	.	CASSLWESAYGYTF	TGTGCCAGCAGTTTATGGGAATCAGCCTATGGCTACACCTTC
TRBJ2-1	16	TRBV4-1	TRBD2	.	CASSPRTSGRGDEQFF	TGCGCCAGCAGCCCCCGGACTAGCGGGAGGGGGGATGAGCAGTTCTTC
TRBJ1-5	11	TRBV28	.	.	CASSFQEPQHF	TGTGCCAGCAGTTTTCAAGAGCCCCAGCATTTT
TRBJ2-1	15	TRBV5-1	TRBD2	few	CASSLVPGLANEQFF	TGCGCCAGCAGCTTGGTACCGGGACTAGCGAATGAGCAGTTCTTC
TRBJ2-1	14	TRBV11-2	TRBD1	.	CASSPGQGIYEQFF	TGTGCCAGCAGTCCGGGACAGGGGATCTATGAGCAGTTCTTC
TRBJ1-6	15	TRBV14	TRBD1	few	CASSQLTGNNSPLHF	TGTGCCAGCAGCCAACTGACAGGGAATAATTCACCCCTCCACTTT
TRBJ1-2	15	TRBV7-2	.	many	CASSSNRDTHYGYTF	TGTGCCAGCAGCTCAAACCGGGACACGCACTATGGCTACACCTTC
TRBJ1-2	13	TRBV19	.	.	CASGPRGGVGYTF	TGTGCCAGTGGGCCTCGGGGCGGGGTTGGCTACACCTTC
TRBJ2-5	15	TRBV4-1	TRBD1	.	CASSQEDRTSETQYF	TGCGCCAGCAGCCAAGAGGACAGGACCTCGGAGACCCAGTACTTC
TRBJ2-2	16	TRBV19	TRBD2	.	CASNHQGGLASGELFF	TGTGCCAGTAACCATCAGGGGGGACTAGCTTCCGGGGAGCTGTTTTTT
TRBJ1-4	15	TRBV12-3/TRBV12-4	TRBD1	many	CASSLGQGVGEKLFF	TGTGCCAGCAGTTTGGGACAGGGGGTTGGTGAAAAACTGTTTTTT
TRBJ1-1	13	TRBV6-2/TRBV6-3	TRBD1	.	CASSPGTATEAFF	TGTGCCAGCAGTCCCGGGACAGCGACTGAAGCTTTCTTT
TRBJ1-1	15	TRBV18	.	.	CASSSNGGGLVEAFF	TGTGCCAGCTCATCAAACGGCGGGGGGCTGGTTGAAGCTTTCTTT
TRBJ2-1	15	TRBV19	TRBD2	.	CASRSGGLAGNEQFF	TGTGCCAGTAGATCAGGGGGACTAGCCGGGAATGAGCAGTTCTTC
TRBJ2-3	16	TRBV28	TRBD2	.	CASSLQGNRGRLTQYF	TGTGCCAGCAGTCTACAGGGAAATCGCGGGAGGCTTACGCAGTATTTT
TRBJ1-2	13	TRBV19	.	.	CASSITREVGFAF	TGTGCCAGTAGTATAACGAGGGAAGTCGGGTTCGCCTTC
TRBJ2-5	16	TRBV7-9	TRBD2	.	CASSRGTSGNQETQYF	TGTGCCAGCAGCCGGGGGACTAGCGGGAACCAAGAGACCCAGTACTTC
TRBJ2-7	13	TRBV5-1	.	few	CASSLGDRDEQYF	TGCGCCAGCAGCTTGGGAGATCGGGACGAGCAGTACTTC
TRBJ1-6	13	TRBV7-2	.	.	CASSFRQNSPLHF	TGTGCCAGCAGCTTCCGACAGAATTCACCCCTCCACTTT
TRBJ1-5	14	TRBV7-8	.	many	CASSLGNQGQPQHF	TGTGCCAGCAGCTTAGGGAACCAGGGTCAGCCCCAGCATTTT
TRBJ1-5	15	TRBV12-3/TRBV12-4	.	few	CASSLRDGSNQPQHF	TGTGCCAGCAGTTTAAGGGACGGCAGCAATCAGCCCCAGCATTTT
TRBJ2-7	15	TRBV5-1	TRBD1	.	CASSPGTGVSEEQYF	TGCGCCAGCAGCCCCGGGACAGGGGTCTCGGAAGAGCAGTACTTC
TRBJ1-5	15	TRBV4-1	.	.	CASSQDRLALGSQHF	TGCGCCAGCAGCCAAGATCGTTTAGCCCTTGGGTCCCAGCATTTT
TRBJ2-7	14	TRBV12-3/TRBV12-4	.	few	CASSFTSATYEQYF	TGTGCCAGCAGTTTTACCAGCGCCACCTACGAGCAGTACTTC
TRBJ1-1	16	TRBV6-2/TRBV6-3	.	.	CASSYIQATMNTEAFF	TGTGCCAGCAGTTACATCCAGGCAACTATGAACACTGAAGCTTTCTTT
TRBJ2-7	13	TRBV2	.	few	CASSRTHSYEQYF	TGTGCCAGCAGTAGGACACACTCCTACGAGCAGTACTTC
TRBJ2-3	17	TRBV7-2	.	.	CASSLVGVIIGSDTQYF	TGTGCCAGCAGCTTAGTAGGAGTTATTATCGGTTCCGATACGCAGTATTTT
TRBJ1-1	15	TRBV6-1	.	.	CASRPTGLMNTEAFF	TGTGCCAGCAGGCCTACAGGGTTGATGAACACTGAAGCTTTCTTT
TRBJ1-6	14	TRBV27	.	many	CASTFGSRISPLHF	TGTGCCAGCACCTTTGGGTCCAGGATTTCACCCCTCCACTTT
TRBJ2-3	13	TRBV19	.	few	CAISTEARGTQYF	TGTGCCATCAGTACGGAGGCGAGGGGAACGCAGTATTTT
TRBJ2-2	17	TRBV7-2	TRBD2	many	CASSSLAGGPNTGELFF	TGTGCCAGCAGCTCCCTAGCGGGAGGGCCGAACACCGGGGAGCTGTTTTTT
TRBJ2-4	13	TRBV4-1	.	.	CASSPGAKNIQYF	TGCGCCAGCAGCCCCGGGGCCAAAAACATTCAGTACTTC
TRBJ2-3	15	TRBV7-9	TRBD1	.	CASSSDRGSPDTQYF	TGTGCCAGCAGCTCGGACAGGGGGAGTCCAGATACGCAGTATTTT
TRBJ2-1	17	TRBV4-1	.	.	CASSQDMRTVTYNEQFF	TGCGCCAGCAGCCAAGACATGAGGACGGTCACCTACAATGAGCAGTTCTTC
TRBJ2-3	15	TRBV2	TRBD1	.	CASTLGQVAADTQYF	TGTGCCAGCACTCTGGGACAGGTAGCAGCGGATACGCAGTATTTT
TRBJ1-2	13	TRBV7-6	.	.	CASSSAPGSGYTF	TGTGCCAGCAGCTCCGCCCCGGGGAGCGGCTACACCTTC
TRBJ2-1	15	TRBV7-6	.	many	CASSLKAGLGNEQFF	TGTGCCAGCAGCTTAAAGGCAGGGTTGGGCAATGAGCAGTTCTTC
TRBJ1-5	15	TRBV7-9	.	.	CASSREGRNNQPQHF	TGTGCCAGCAGCCGCGAGGGACGGAACAATCAGCCCCAGCATTTT
TRBJ1-2	14	TRBV12-3/TRBV12-4	.	.	CASSLGHSDYGYTF	TGTGCCAGCAGTTTGGGGCATTCGGACTATGGCTACACCTTC
TRBJ2-1	16	TRBV3-1	.	few	CASSQDSARRYNEQFF	TGTGCCAGCAGCCAAGATTCGGCGCGGAGGTACAATGAGCAGTTCTTC
TRBJ2-6	18	TRBV7-9	TRBD1	few	CASSPGRTGVAGANVLTF	TGTGCCAGCAGCCCCGGTCGGACAGGGGTAGCTGGGGCCAACGTCCTGACTTTC
TRBJ2-3	14	TRBV6-4	.	.	CASGKKRTTDTQYF	TGTGCCAGCGGGAAAAAGCGGACCACAGATACGCAGTATTTT